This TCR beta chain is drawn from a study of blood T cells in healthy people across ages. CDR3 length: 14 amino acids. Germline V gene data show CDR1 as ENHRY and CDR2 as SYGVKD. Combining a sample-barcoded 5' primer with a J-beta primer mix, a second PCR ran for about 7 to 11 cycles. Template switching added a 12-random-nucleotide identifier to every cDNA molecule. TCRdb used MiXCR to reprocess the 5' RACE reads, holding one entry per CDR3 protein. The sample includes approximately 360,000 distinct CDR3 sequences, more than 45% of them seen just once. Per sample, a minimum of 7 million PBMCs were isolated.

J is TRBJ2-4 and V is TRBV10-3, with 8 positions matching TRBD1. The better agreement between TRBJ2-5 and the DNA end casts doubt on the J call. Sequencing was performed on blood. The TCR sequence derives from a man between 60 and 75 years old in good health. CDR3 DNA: TGTGCCATCAGTGCCTTGGACAGGGACGAGACCCAGTACTTC. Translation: CAISALDRDETQYF.